This T cell receptor (beta chain) was sequenced during a study of blood T cell repertoires in COVID-19. Study-wide context: The analysed material was cDNA or gDNA that came from T cells, B-cell-depleted T cells, or PBMCs.

CDR1 SEHNR and CDR2 FQNEAQ come from the germline V gene (reference sequence). This CDR3 contains 16 residues. The V and J ends lost 5 bases and 6 bases respectively, with 21 bases between them. Only in-frame clones appear in the TCRdb table, and some are missing; sequencing was by immunoSEQ multiplex PCR. The profile shows 20,000 or so clones, more than 75% of them singletons. The sequence came from a man aged 45 to 65 with active COVID-19. The sequencing sample was made of peripheral blood. The gene calls are TRBV7-9 and TRBJ2-3; possibly TRBD1 for D (5 bases). The CDR3 bases are TGTGCCAGCAGCCCGAGGCGACAGTTCGATACGGATACGCAGTATTTT. Translation: CASSPRRQFDTDTQYF. The whole variable domain, remainder taken from reference TRBV7-9 and TRBJ2-3, is DTGVSQNPRHKITKRGQNVTFRCDPISEHNRLYWYRQTLGQGPEFLTYFQNEAQLEKSRLLSDRFSAERPKGSFSTLEIQRTEQGDSAMYLCASSPRRQFDTDTQYFGPGTRLTVL.